This entry concerns a single T cell receptor beta chain. Its specific antigen is unknown. Base qualities are not provided; no much larger clone lies one nucleotide away. This specimen comes from a study of metastatic and nonmetastatic thyroid tumors (dated by TCRdb to 2020 to 2021). About the full investigation: The researchers compared repertoires between peripheral blood samples and tumor or nodule tissue samples from patients with malignant or benign thyroid disease. General study outcomes and caveats: In both blood and tumor samples, malignant tumors were reported to have significantly higher TCR beta diversity than benign nodules.

No patient had received any treatment before thyroid surgery. Patient clinical samples collected from 2012 to 2018 were retrospectively analysed using T-cell receptor beta sequencing. Library construction relied on PCR. Sequencing was performed on an Illumina HiSeq 4000. The TCR beta-chain CDR3 region of each patient was profiled by high-throughput sequencing. Regarding the original processing steps: Drawing on CDR3 differences between clinicopathological groups, the researchers built a classifier meant to tell apart patients with distant-metastatic papillary thyroid cancer. Repertoire diversity was assessed with the Shannon index, and tumor-blood repertoire similarity with the Morisita-Horn index. TCRdb took the public reads, trimmed them with fastp at Q25, ran MiXCR for clone calling and kept in-frame beta chains. V and J calls and clone size were set by TCRdb, not the authors. The sample records about 6,400 clones, roughly 16% of which are singletons. 11% of the sample comes from the top ten.

Measured from the cysteine to the phenylalanine, the CDR3 is 14 residues long. Of the read, only the CDR3 DNA is kept; its 42 bases are in frame from base 1. For CDR1 and CDR2, the germline V gene lists MDHEN and SYDVKM. The V end gives up 6 bases and the J end 3 bases, leaving 7 bases in the junction not matched to a gene. The chain was built from TRBV28 and TRBJ1-2; 7 bases in the junction line up with TRBD1. The sample consisted of tumor tissue. The source is a male donor with papillary thyroid cancer or a benign thyroid nodule (not recorded which). Some clones in this sample may be carry-over from other donors' samples. Here the CDR3 is given as CASSRQGRDYGYTF. The nucleotides read TGTGCCAGCAGCCGACAGGGTCGGGACTATGGCTACACCTTC.